Reported below is one T cell receptor (beta chain). Germline V gene data show CDR1 as MNHEY and CDR2 as SVGAGI. V was clipped by 0 bases and J by 8 bases, with 11 bases between them. The CDR3 consists of 15 residues. Each CDR3 protein gets one entry after TCRdb re-called the 5' RACE reads with MiXCR. The table shows 250,000 to 400,000 distinct CDR3 sequences, with 14% occurring only once. These data are taken from a study of T-cell memory formation after mild COVID-19. The clonotype originates from a man aged 18 to 30 who had mild COVID-19 (a few samples of this study predate the infection). Cell type and time point are not known. The sequencing sample was made of PBMCs or a T cell subset sorted from them (not recorded which). This chain connects TRBV6-5 to TRBJ1-6; weak D call: TRBD1 (5 bases). The CDR3 nucleotides read TGTGCCAGCAGTTACTCGATGCTAGGGGATTCACCCCTCCACTTT. Amino acid sequence: CASSYSMLGDSPLHF.